What follows are 8 T cell receptor beta chains derived from one specimen sequenced in a study of blood T cell repertoires in COVID-19. The protocol was immunoSEQ multiplex PCR, while the TCRdb copy is restricted to in-frame clones and leaves out a portion. Of under 450,000 clones in the sample, roughly 87% were seen once. The sequenced sample was PBMCs or T cells enriched from blood (not recorded which). Receptor source: a woman in her 30s who had recovered from COVID-19.

This chain connects TRBV18 to TRBJ2-7, with D possibly matching TRBD1 (5 bases). Per germline, CDR1 KGHSH and CDR2 LQKENI. V lost 3 bases and J lost 1, with 10 bases in between. The CDR3 loop spans 14 amino acids. The CDR3 loop is CASSPRGQSYEQYF. CDR3 in DNA: TGTGCCAGCTCACCTCGCGGACAATCCTACGAGCAGTACTTC.

The rearrangement uses TRBV10-3 and TRBJ2-7; TRBD2 matches 11 bases. With 3 bases clipped from V and 2 bases from J, the junction kept 6 bases outside the gene matches. Germline assignment: CDR1 ENHRY and CDR2 SYGVKD. This CDR3 region has 16 residues. The CDR3 DNA reads as TGTGCCATCAGTGAATCCATAGCGGGAGGGCCCTACGAGCAGTACTTC. Encoded protein: CAISESIAGGPYEQYF.

The chain is built from TRBV5-1 and TRBJ1-6, with TRBD1 identical over 8 bases. Germline CDR1 is SGHRS and CDR2 is YFSETQ. This CDR3 contains 15 residues. The V gene end was trimmed by 0 bases and the J gene end by 5 bases; junction bases not matched to a gene: 1. The CDR3 DNA follows: TGCGCCAGCAGCTTGGTGGACAGGGATAATTCACCCCTCCACTTT. It is translated as CASSLVDRDNSPLHF.

The chain couples TRBV14 to TRBJ1-4; 8 nucleotides line up with TRBD1. J lost 7 bases, V lost 1 base, and 8 bases had no gene match. Looked up from germline, CDR1 is SGHDN and CDR2 is FVKESK. The CDR3 is 16 residues long. CDR3 protein: CASSQGQGARSEKLFF. The CDR3, as DNA: TGTGCCAGCAGCCAAGGGCAGGGGGCAAGGAGTGAAAAACTGTTTTTT.

The chain recombines TRBV6-7 with TRBJ1-2; D remains ambiguous. TRBV6-7 falls under the ORF class, with uncertain function. V lost 2 bases to trimming and J lost 4 bases, with 11 bases between them. The CDR3 covers 14 residues. CDR3 residues: CASSYGQEGYGYTF. The CDR3, as DNA: TGTGCCAGCAGTTACGGGCAGGAAGGCTATGGCTACACCTTC.

The chain uses TRBV3-1 (or the pseudogene TRBV3-2) and TRBJ1-2; 8 bases are shared with TRBD1. The J segment lost 7 bases and the V segment lost 4 bases, leaving 5 bases of the junction unmatched. The CDR3 runs to 13 residues. In germline, CDR1 is LGHDT, CDR2 YNNKEL (reference sequence). For the CDR3, the DNA is TGTGCCAGCAGCCCGGACAGGGCGGGTGGCTACACCTTC. Its protein product is CASSPDRAGGYTF.

The chain is built from TRBV5-4 and TRBJ2-5, with 8 bases aligning to TRBD2. The CDR3 extends over 17 amino acids. Trimming took 0 bases from V and 7 from J; bases not matched to a gene: 14. Germline V gene lookup returns CDR1 SGHNT and CDR2 YYREEE (reference sequence). CDR3 nucleotides: TGTGCCAGCAGCTTGGATTACGGGAGGGGGATTGGGCGGACCCAGTACTTC. It translates to CASSLDYGRGIGRTQYF.

This sequence joins TRBV4-1 and TRBJ2-7; the D gene is possibly TRBD1 (7 bases). This CDR3 contains 14 residues. CDR1 is MGHRA, CDR2 YSYEKL, per germline. V was pared by 0 bases and J by 5 bases, with 11 bases between. The CDR3 DNA sequence: TGCGCCAGCAGCCAAGAATCCAGGGGGGACGAGCAGTACTTC. This translates into CASSQESRGDEQYF.